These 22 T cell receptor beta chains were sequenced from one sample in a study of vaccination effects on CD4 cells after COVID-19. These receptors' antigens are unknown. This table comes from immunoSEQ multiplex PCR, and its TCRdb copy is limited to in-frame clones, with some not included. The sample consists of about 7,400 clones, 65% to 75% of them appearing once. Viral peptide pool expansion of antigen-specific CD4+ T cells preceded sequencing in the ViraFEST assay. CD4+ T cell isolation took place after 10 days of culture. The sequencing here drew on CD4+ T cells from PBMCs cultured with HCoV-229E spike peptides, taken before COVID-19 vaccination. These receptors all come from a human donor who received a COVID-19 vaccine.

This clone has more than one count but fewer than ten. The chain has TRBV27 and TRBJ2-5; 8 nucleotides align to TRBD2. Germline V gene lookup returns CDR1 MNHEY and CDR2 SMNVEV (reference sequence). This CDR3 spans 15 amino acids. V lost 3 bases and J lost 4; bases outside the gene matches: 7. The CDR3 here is CASSFGAGVRETQYF. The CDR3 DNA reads TGTGCCAGCAGTTTTGGAGCGGGAGTACGAGAGACCCAGTACTTC.

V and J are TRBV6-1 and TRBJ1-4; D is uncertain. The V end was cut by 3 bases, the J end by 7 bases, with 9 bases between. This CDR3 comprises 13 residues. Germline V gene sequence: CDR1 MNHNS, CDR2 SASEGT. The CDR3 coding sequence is TGTGCCAGCAGTGATCTAGAAATTGAAAAACTGTTTTTT. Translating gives CASSDLEIEKLFF.

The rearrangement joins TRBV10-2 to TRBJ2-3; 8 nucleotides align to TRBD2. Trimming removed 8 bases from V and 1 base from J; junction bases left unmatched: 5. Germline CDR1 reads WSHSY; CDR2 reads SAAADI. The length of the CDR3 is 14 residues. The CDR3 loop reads CASRGREGTDTQYF. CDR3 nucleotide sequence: TGCGCCAGCCGGGGGCGGGAGGGCACAGATACGCAGTATTTT.

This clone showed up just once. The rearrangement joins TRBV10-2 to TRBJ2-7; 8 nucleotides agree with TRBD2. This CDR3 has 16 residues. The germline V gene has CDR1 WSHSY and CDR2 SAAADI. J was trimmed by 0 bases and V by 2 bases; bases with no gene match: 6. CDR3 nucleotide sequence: TGCGCCAGCAGTGAGCCCGGGGGGGCCACCTCCTACGAGCAGTACTTC. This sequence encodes CASSEPGGATSYEQYF.

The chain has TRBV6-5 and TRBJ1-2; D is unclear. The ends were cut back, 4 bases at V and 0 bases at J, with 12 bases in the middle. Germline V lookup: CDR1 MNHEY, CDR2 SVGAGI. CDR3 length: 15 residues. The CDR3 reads CASSLGYTSNYGYTF. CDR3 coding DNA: TGTGCCAGCAGTTTAGGTTACACCTCTAACTATGGCTACACCTTC.

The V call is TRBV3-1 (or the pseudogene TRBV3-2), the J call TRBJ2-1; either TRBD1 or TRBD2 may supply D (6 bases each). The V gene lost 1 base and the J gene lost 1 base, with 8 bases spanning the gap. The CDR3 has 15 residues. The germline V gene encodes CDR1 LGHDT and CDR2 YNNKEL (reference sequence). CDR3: CASSQGGTSYNEQFF. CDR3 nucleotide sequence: TGTGCCAGCAGCCAAGGCGGGACATCCTACAATGAGCAGTTCTTC.

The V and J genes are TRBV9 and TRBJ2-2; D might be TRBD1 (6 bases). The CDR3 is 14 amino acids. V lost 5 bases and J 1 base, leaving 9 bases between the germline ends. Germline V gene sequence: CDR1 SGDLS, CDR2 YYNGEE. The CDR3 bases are TGTGCCAGCAGACCGGGACAGAACACCGGGGAGCTGTTTTTT. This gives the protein CASRPGQNTGELFF.

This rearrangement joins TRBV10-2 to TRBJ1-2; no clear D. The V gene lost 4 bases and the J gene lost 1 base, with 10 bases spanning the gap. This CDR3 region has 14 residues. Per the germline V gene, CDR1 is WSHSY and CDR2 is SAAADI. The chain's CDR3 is CASSGHGNNYGYTF. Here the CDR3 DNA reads TGCGCCAGCAGTGGCCACGGGAATAACTATGGCTACACCTTC.

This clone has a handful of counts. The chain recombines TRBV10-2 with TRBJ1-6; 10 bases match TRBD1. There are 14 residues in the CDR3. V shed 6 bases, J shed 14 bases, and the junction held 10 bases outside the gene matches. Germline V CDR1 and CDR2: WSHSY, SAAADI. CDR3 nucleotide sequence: TGCGCCAGCAGGGACAGGGGGGGGAACGGTTCCCTCCACTTT. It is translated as CASRDRGGNGSLHF.

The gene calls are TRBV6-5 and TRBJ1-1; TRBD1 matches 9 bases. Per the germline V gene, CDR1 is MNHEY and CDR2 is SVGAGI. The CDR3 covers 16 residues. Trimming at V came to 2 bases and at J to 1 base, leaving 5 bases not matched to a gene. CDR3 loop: CASSYETTGGNTEAFF. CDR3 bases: TGTGCCAGCAGTTACGAGACGACAGGGGGGAACACTGAAGCTTTCTTT.

CDR3 residues: CASSLPTSGTNEQFF. The CDR3 bases are TGCGCCAGCAGCTTACCGACTAGCGGGACCAATGAGCAGTTCTTC. V is TRBV5-1 and J is TRBJ2-1, with TRBD2 matching 11 bases. V trimming: 2 bases; J trimming: 6 bases; junction bases outside the gene matches: 4. The CDR3 spans 15 residues. Germline CDR1 SGHRS, CDR2 YFSETQ.

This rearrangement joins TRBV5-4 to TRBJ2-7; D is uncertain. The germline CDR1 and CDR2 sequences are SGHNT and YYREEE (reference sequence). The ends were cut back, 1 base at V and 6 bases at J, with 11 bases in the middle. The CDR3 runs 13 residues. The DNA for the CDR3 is TGTGCCAGCAGCTTGTCCGACGGTTCCGAGCAGTACTTC. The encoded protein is CASSLSDGSEQYF.

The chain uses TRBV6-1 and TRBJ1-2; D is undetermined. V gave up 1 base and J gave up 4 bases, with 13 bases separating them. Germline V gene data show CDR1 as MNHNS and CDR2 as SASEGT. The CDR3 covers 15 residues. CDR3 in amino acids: CASSEEGWTFYGYTF. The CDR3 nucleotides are TGTGCCAGCAGTGAAGAAGGGTGGACTTTCTATGGCTACACCTTC.

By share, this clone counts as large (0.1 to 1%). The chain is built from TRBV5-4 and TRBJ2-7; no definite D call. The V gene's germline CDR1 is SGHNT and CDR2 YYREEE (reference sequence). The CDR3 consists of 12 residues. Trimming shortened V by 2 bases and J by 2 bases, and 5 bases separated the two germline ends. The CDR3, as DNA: TGTGCCAGCAGCTTCCTCACCTACGAGCAGTACTTC. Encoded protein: CASSFLTYEQYF.

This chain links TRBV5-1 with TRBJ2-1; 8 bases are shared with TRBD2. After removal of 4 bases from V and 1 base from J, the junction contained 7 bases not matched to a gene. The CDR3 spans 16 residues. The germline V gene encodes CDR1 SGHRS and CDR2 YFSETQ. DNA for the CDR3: TGCGCCAGCAGCCTCGGGGGGGCTGGTTCCTACAATGAGCAGTTCTTC. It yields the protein CASSLGGAGSYNEQFF.

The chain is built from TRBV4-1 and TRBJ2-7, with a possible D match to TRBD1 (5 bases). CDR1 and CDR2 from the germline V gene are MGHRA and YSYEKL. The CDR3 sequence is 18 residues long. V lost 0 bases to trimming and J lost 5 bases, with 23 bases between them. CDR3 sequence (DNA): TGCGCCAGCAGCCAAGAATGGCGACAGTCCCGAGCCCCCCACGAGCAGTACTTC. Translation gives CASSQEWRQSRAPHEQYF.

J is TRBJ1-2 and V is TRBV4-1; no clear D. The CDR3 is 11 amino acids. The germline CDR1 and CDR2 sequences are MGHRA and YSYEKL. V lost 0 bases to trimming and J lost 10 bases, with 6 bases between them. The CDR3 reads CASSQDKHYTF. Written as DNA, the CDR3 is TGCGCCAGCAGCCAAGACAAGCACTACACCTTC.

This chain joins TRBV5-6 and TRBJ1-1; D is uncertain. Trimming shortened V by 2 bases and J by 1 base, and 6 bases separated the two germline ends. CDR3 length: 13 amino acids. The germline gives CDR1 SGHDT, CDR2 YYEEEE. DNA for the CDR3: TGTGCCAGCAGCTTCCCGGGGAACACTGAAGCTTTCTTT. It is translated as CASSFPGNTEAFF.

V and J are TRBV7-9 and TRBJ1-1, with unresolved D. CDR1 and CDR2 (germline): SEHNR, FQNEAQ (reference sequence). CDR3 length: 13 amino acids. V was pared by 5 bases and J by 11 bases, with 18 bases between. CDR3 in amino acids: CASSLDLTPGAFF. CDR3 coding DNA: TGTGCCAGCAGCCTTGACTTGACCCCGGGGGCTTTCTTT.

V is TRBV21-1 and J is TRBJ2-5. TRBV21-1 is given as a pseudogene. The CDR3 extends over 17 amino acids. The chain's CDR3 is CASSKEAGHPTKETQYF. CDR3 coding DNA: TGTGCCAGCAGCAAAGAGGCGGGACACCCAACCAAAGAGACCCAGTACTTC.

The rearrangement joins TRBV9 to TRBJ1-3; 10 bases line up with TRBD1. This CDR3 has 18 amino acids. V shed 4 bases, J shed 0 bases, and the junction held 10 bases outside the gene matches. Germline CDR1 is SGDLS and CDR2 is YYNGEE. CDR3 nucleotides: TGTGCCAGCAGCCCGAGGACAGGGGGGATTTCCTCTGGAAACACCATATATTTT. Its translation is CASSPRTGGISSGNTIYF. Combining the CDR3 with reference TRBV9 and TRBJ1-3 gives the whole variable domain DSGVTQTPKHLITATGQRVTLRCSPRSGDLSVYWYQQSLDQGLQFLIQYYNGEERAKGNILERFSAQQFPDLHSELNLSSLELGDSALYFCASSPRTGGISSGNTIYFGEGSWLTVV.

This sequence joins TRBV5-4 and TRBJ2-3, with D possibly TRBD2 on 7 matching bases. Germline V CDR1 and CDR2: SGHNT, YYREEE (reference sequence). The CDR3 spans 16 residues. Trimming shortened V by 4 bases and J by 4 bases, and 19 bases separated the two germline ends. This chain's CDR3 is CASSGALRGGADTQYF. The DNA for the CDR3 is TGTGCCAGCAGCGGGGCCTTAAGAGGGGGGGCAGATACGCAGTATTTT.